A single sample gave rise to the 8 T cell receptor beta chains below, sequenced in a study of blood T cell repertoires in COVID-19. Generated by immunoSEQ multiplex PCR, the TCRdb table keeps only in-frame clones and is missing some. This table holds under 350,000 clones, 85% found once. Specimen: peripheral blood. These receptors all come from a human donor in a cohort sampled during active COVID-19.

The chain uses TRBV12-5 and TRBJ2-3; 10 bases match TRBD2. V dropped 3 bases and J dropped 4; count of bases not matched to a gene: 7. The CDR3 extends over 16 amino acids. Per the germline V gene, CDR1 is LGHNT and CDR2 is FRNRAP. The CDR3 here is CASGFLAGAVSDTQYF. CDR3 DNA sequence: TGTGCTAGTGGTTTTCTAGCGGGAGCCGTATCAGATACGCAGTATTTT.

This chain uses TRBV9 with TRBJ2-1; 12 bases map to TRBD2. Germline values: CDR1 SGDLS, CDR2 YYNGEE. Trimming took 3 bases from V and 5 from J; bases not matched to a gene: 6. The CDR3 consists of 16 residues. The CDR3 nucleotides are TGTGCCAGCAGCGGAGCCGGACTAGCGGGGAACAATGAGCAGTTCTTC. This sequence encodes CASSGAGLAGNNEQFF.

V is TRBV2 and J is TRBJ2-1; 11 bases are a match to TRBD2. CDR3 length: 15 residues. Germline assignment: CDR1 SNHLY and CDR2 FYNNEI. V lost 1 base and J lost 9; bases outside the gene matches: 5. CDR3 nucleotide sequence: TGTGCCAGCAGTGAAGACACTAGCGGGAGTGTTGAGCAGTTCTTC. Translated: CASSEDTSGSVEQFF. Variable domain in full (rest from reference TRBV2 and TRBJ2-1): EPEVTQTPSHQVTQMGQEVILRCVPISNHLYFYWYRQILGQKVEFLVSFYNNEISEKSEIFDDQFSVERPDGSNFTLKIRSTKLEDSAMYFCASSEDTSGSVEQFFGPGTRLTVL.

This clone appeared a single time. The chain has TRBV5-3 and TRBJ1-1, with D uncertain. TRBV5-3 is noted as an ORF with a role that remains uncertain. The CDR3 is 19 residues long. Trimming cost V 4 bases and J 0 bases, with 25 bases left between them. The CDR3 DNA sequence: TGTGCCAGAAGCCAGGTTCTCGGGCTAGAGGGAGATGTGAACACTGAAGCTTTCTTT. Its translation is CARSQVLGLEGDVNTEAFF.

CDR3 sequence: CASSSFSGLSTDTQYF. The CDR3, as DNA: TGTGCCAGCAGCTCCTTTTCCGGACTCAGCACAGATACGCAGTATTTT. V gene TRBV7-9 combines with J gene TRBJ2-3; D may be TRBD2 (5 bases). V lost 4 bases, J lost 0 bases, and 14 bases lay in between. The CDR3 sequence is 16 residues long. Per germline, CDR1 SEHNR and CDR2 FQNEAQ (reference sequence). The full variable domain, its missing parts supplied by reference TRBV7-9 and TRBJ2-3, is DTGVSQNPRHKITKRGQNVTFRCDPISEHNRLYWYRQTLGQGPEFLTYFQNEAQLEKSRLLSDRFSAERPKGSFSTLEIQRTEQGDSAMYLCASSSFSGLSTDTQYFGPGTRLTVL.

The CDR3 protein is CASSHGHHGNQPQHF. CDR3 in DNA: TGTGCCAGCAGCCACGGACACCATGGCAATCAGCCCCAGCATTTT. The chain combines TRBV3-1 (or the pseudogene TRBV3-2) with TRBJ1-5; a weak D match, TRBD1 (5 bases). V lost 3 bases to trimming and J lost 2 bases, with 11 bases between them. This CDR3 has 15 amino acids. The germline V gene has CDR1 LGHDT and CDR2 YNNKEL (reference sequence).

This chain connects TRBV4-1 to TRBJ2-1; 7 bases are shared with TRBD2. In germline, CDR1 is MGHRA, CDR2 YSYEKL. This CDR3 comprises 15 residues. The ends lost 1 base at V and 2 bases at J; junction bases unmatched: 2. The CDR3 region has the DNA TGCGCCAGCAGCCAAGGCGGGAGCCCCTACAATGAGCAGTTCTTC. It translates to CASSQGGSPYNEQFF.

Remarks on this clone: The same CDR3 is also encoded by other DNA sequences in this sample. The chain carries TRBV12-3 or TRBV12-4 and TRBJ2-1; TRBD2 is a possible D gene (6 bases). Trimming removed 6 bases from V and 7 bases from J, with 10 bases in between. The CDR3 loop spans 12 amino acids. The CDR3 here is CASSPTRNEQFF. The CDR3 DNA reads as TGTGCCAGCAGCCCGACTAGGAATGAGCAGTTCTTC.